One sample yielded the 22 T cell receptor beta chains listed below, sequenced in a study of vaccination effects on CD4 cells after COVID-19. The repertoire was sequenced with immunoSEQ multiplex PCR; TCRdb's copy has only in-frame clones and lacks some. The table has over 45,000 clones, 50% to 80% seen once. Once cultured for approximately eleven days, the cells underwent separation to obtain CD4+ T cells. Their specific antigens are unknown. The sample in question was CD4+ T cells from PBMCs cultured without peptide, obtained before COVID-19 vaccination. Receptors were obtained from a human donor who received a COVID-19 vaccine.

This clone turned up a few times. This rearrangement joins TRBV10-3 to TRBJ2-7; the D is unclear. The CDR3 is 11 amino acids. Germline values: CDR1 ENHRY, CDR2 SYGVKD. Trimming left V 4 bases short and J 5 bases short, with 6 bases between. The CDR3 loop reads CAISGGDEQYF. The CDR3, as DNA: TGTGCCATCAGTGGTGGCGACGAGCAGTACTTC.

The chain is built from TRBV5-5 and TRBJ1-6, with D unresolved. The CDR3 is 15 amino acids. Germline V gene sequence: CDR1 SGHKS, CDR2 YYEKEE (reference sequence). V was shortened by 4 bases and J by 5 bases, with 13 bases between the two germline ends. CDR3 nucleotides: TGTGCCAGCAGCCCGGCGAGACAAAATAATTCACCCCTCCACTTT. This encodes CASSPARQNNSPLHF.

For the CDR3, the DNA is TGTGCCAGCAGTTCTTATAGCAATCAGCCCCAGCATTTT. Translation: CASSSYSNQPQHF. This chain connects TRBV2 to TRBJ1-5; D gene uncertain. Trimming took 5 bases from V and 0 from J, leaving 5 bases between them. Per the germline V gene, CDR1 is SNHLY and CDR2 is FYNNEI. This CDR3 has 13 amino acids.

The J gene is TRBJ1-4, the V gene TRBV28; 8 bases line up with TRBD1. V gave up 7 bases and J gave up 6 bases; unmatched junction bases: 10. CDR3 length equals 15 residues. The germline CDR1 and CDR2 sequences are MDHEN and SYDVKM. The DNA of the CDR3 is TGTGCCAGCACTCCCCCCGGACAGGGTCATGAAAAACTGTTTTTT. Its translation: CASTPPGQGHEKLFF.

The CDR3, as DNA: TGTGCCAGTCGATCCTTAACAATTCAGTACTTC. Encoded protein: CASRSLTIQYF. The chain links TRBV28 to TRBJ2-4; D gene uncertain. The length of the CDR3 is 11 residues. CDR1 and CDR2 from the germline V gene are MDHEN and SYDVKM. V gave up 9 bases and J gave up 10 bases, with 13 bases separating them.

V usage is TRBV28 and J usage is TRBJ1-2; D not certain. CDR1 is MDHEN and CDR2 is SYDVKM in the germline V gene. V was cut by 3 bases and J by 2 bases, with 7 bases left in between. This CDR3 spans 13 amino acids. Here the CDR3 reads CASSLASNYGYTF. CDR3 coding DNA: TGTGCCAGCAGTTTGGCCAGCAACTATGGCTACACCTTC.

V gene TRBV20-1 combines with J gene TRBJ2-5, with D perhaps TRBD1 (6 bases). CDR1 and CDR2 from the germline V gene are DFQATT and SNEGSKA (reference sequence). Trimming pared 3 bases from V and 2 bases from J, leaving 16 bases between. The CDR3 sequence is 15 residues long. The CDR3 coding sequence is TGCAGTGCTAGTGATCCAGCTAGGGGGCAAGAGACCCAGTACTTC. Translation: CSASDPARGQETQYF.

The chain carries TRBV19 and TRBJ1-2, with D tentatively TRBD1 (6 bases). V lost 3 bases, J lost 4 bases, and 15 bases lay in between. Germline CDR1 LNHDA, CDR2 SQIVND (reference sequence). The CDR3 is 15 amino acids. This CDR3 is CASSIREQGAYGYTF. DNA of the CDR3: TGTGCCAGTAGTATTAGGGAACAGGGAGCCTATGGCTACACCTTC.

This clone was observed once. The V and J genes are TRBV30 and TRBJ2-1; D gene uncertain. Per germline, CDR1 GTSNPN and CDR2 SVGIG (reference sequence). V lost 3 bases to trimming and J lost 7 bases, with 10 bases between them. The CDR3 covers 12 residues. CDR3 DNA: TGTGCCTGGAGGGGTGCCAGTAATGAGCAGTTCTTC. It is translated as CAWRGASNEQFF.

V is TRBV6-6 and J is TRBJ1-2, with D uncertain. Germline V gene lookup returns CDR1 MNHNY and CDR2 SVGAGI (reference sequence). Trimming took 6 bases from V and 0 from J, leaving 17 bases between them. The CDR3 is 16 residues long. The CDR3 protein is CASRNEATRANYGYTF. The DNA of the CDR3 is TGTGCCAGCAGGAATGAGGCAACCCGCGCTAACTATGGCTACACCTTC.

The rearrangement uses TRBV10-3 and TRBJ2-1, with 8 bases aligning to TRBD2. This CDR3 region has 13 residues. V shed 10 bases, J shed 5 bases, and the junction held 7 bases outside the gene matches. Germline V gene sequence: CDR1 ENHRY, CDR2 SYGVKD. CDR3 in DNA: TGTGCCACCGGGACTAGGGTTGACAATGAGCAGTTCTTC. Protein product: CATGTRVDNEQFF.

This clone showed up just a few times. DNA for the CDR3: TGCGCCAGCAGGGTTGGGAAAACGAGCTCCTACGAGCAGTACTTC. The encoded protein is CASRVGKTSSYEQYF. The chain uses TRBV5-1 and TRBJ2-7; D not resolved. The germline CDR1 and CDR2 sequences are SGHRS and YFSETQ. The CDR3 loop spans 15 amino acids. With 5 bases removed from V and 0 bases from J, the gap between germline ends came to 15 bases.

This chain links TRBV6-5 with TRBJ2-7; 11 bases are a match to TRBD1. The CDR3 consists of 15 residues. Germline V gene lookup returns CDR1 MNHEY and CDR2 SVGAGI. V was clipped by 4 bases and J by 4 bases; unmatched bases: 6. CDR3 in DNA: TGTGCCAGCAGTTTCCTCGGACAGGGGGCTTACGAGCAGTACTTC. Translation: CASSFLGQGAYEQYF.

This chain's CDR3 is CASSLFNGELFF. CDR3 coding DNA: TGTGCCAGCAGCTTATTTAACGGGGAGCTGTTTTTT. The chain combines TRBV11-2 with TRBJ2-2, with D hard to call. Germline V gives CDR1 SGHAT, CDR2 FQNNGV. There are 12 residues in the CDR3. V dropped 2 bases and J dropped 7 bases, with 5 bases sitting between them. Full variable domain (missing parts from reference TRBV11-2 and TRBJ2-2): EAGVAQSPRYKIIEKRQSVAFWCNPISGHATLYWYQQILGQGPKLLIQFQNNGVVDDSQLPKDRFSAERLKGVDSTLKIQPAKLEDSAVYLCASSLFNGELFFGEGSRLTVL.

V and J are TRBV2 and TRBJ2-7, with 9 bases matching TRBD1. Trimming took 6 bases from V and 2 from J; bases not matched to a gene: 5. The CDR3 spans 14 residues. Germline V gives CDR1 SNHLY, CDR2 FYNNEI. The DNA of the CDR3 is TGTGCCAGCAGGGGGGACAGGGCAACCTACGAGCAGTACTTC. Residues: CASRGDRATYEQYF.

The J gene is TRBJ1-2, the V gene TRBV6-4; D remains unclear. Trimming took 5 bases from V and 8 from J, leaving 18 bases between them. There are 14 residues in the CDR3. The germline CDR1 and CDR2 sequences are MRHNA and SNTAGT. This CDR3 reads CASSPAHFLGGYTF. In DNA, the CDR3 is TGTGCCAGCAGTCCCGCTCATTTTCTTGGGGGCTACACCTTC.

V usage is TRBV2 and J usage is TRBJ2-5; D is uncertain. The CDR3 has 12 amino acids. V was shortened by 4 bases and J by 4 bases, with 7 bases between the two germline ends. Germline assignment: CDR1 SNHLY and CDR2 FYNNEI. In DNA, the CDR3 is TGTGCCAGCAGTGGCAGTAGAGAGACCCAGTACTTC. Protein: CASSGSRETQYF.

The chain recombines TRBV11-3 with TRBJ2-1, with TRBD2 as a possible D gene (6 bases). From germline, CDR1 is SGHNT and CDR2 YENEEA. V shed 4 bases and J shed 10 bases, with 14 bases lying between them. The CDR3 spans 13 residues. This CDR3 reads CASSWGLRGEQFF. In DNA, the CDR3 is TGTGCCAGCAGCTGGGGCCTTCGGGGGGAGCAGTTCTTC.

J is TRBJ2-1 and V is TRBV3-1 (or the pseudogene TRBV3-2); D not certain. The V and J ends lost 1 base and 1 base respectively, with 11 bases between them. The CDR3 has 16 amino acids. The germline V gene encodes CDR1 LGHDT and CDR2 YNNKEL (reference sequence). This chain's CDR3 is CASSQVHSRSYNEQFF. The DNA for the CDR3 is TGTGCCAGCAGCCAAGTGCACAGCCGGTCCTACAATGAGCAGTTCTTC.

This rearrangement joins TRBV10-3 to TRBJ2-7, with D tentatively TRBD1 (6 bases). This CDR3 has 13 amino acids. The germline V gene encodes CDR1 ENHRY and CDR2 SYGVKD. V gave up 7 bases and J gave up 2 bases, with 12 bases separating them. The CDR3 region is CAITQGSTYEQYF. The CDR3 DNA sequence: TGTGCCATCACCCAGGGGTCAACCTACGAGCAGTACTTC.

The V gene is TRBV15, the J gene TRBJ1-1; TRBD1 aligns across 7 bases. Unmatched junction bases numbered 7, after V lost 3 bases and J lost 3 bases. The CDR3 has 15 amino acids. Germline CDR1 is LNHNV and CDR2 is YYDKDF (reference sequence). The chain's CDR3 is CATSSQDRVYTEAFF. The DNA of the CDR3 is TGTGCCACCAGCAGCCAAGACAGGGTTTACACTGAAGCTTTCTTT.

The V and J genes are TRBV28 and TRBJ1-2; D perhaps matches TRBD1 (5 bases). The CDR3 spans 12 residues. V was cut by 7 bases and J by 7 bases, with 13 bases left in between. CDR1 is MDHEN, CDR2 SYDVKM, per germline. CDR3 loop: CASTLNQGGYTF. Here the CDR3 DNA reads TGTGCCAGCACCCTGAACCAGGGTGGCTACACCTTC.